A selection of T cell receptor beta chains follows, all from one sample in a study of cytomegalovirus exposure and HLA in healthy donors. The data were produced by immunoSEQ multiplex PCR, yet TCRdb's version contains in-frame clones alone and is incomplete. The sample yields 41,000 or so clones, of which the top ten take up under 8%. The specimen sequenced was PBMCs. These receptor sequences come from a young man in good health and CMV-seronegative. The CDR3 runs from the conserved cysteine through the conserved F or W. Each record gives: CDR3 length, D gene, V gene, J gene, CDR3 protein. A D gene is named only where the DNA matches it firmly.

14,NA,TRBV9,TRBJ2-5,CASNSGQPKETQYF
12,NA,TRBV5-1,TRBJ2-7,CASGGSAYEQYF
16,NA,TRBV7-6,TRBJ1-2,CASSSISREANYGYTF
11,NA,TRBV13,TRBJ1-2,CASSSRAPDTF
17,NA,TRBV2,TRBJ2-1,CASSEYDGTSSYNEQFF
12,NA,TRBV9,TRBJ2-5,CASSLPGETQYF
16,NA,TRBV18,TRBJ2-1,CASSPNAGESYNEQFF
16,NA,TRBV5-4,TRBJ2-1,CASSRGAGDNYNEQFF
12,NA,TRBV30,TRBJ1-2,CAWSGSAYGYTF
15,NA,TRBV25-1,TRBJ1-3,CASSVGGTSGNNIYF
14,NA,TRBV9,TRBJ2-4,CASSVTGTKNIQYF
13,NA,TRBV11-2,TRBJ1-2,CASSSAWEHGYTF
10,NA,TRBV30,TRBJ2-5,CACRKETQYF
14,NA,TRBV14,TRBJ1-2,CASSQGTGNYGYTF
13,NA,TRBV27,TRBJ1-6,CASSFVGNSPLHF
12,NA,TRBV11-3,TRBJ2-1,CASGLTGNEQFF
12,NA,TRBV6-1,TRBJ1-5,CASRRTGQPQHF
14,NA,TRBV5-1,TRBJ1-1,CASSSLGQNTEAFF
19,TRBD2,TRBV4-3,TRBJ2-6,CASSRGLAGGPTGANVLTF
16,NA,TRBV28,TRBJ1-3,CASSETVLSSGNTIYF
15,TRBD1,TRBV4-2,TRBJ2-7,CASSHWTGNSYEQYF
17,TRBD1,TRBV5-6,TRBJ2-7,CASSVPPGTGGAYEQYF
14,TRBD1,TRBV18,TRBJ2-7,CASSPPHLTGPIDF
13,TRBD1,TRBV27,TRBJ1-4,CASSPGQGGKLFF